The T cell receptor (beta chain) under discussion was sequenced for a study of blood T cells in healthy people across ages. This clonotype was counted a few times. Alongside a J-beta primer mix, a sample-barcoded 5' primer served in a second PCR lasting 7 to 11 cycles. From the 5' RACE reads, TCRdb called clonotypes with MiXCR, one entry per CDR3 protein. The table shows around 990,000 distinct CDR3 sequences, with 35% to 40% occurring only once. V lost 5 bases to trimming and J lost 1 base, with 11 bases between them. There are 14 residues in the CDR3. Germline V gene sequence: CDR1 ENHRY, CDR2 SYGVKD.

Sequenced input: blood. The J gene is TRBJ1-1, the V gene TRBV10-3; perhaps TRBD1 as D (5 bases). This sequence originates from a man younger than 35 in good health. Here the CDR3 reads CAISPVTGNTEAFF. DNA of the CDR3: TGTGCCATCAGTCCTGTTACAGGGAACACTGAAGCTTTCTTT.